The 21 T cell receptor beta chains given below trace back to one sample, sequenced in a study of shared clonotypes between healthy human individuals. TCRdb keeps only in-frame clones here, not all; method: immunoSEQ multiplex PCR. The data show approximately 1,500,000 clones, with roughly 96% seen just once and approximately 1.2% held by the top ten. The sequencing input was naive CD4+ T cells sorted from blood. Documented subset: CD45RA+ positively selected. The origin of the receptors is a man younger than 40 in good health.

The rearrangement links TRBV7-9 to TRBJ1-2; D unclear. The CDR3 runs 14 residues. Deletions cut 1 base from V and 12 bases from J, with 18 bases between. The germline CDR1 and CDR2 sequences are SEHNR and FQNEAQ (reference sequence). The CDR3 region has the DNA TGTGCCAGCAGCTTAGTCCCTACCGAGACAACGCACACCTTC. Protein sequence: CASSLVPTETTHTF.

This clone was found once. At the DNA level, this CDR3 is encoded by other sequences in the same sample as well. The chain carries TRBV28 and TRBJ1-5, with a possible D match to TRBD1 (5 bases). V shed 5 bases and J shed 2 bases, with 13 bases lying between them. This CDR3 is built from 15 residues. Germline loops: CDR1 MDHEN, CDR2 SYDVKM. As DNA, the CDR3 is TGTGCCAGCAGTCTCGCAGGGTCTGGCAATCAGCCCCAGCATTTT. As protein: CASSLAGSGNQPQHF.

The chain carries TRBV5-5 and TRBJ2-1; D may be TRBD1 (6 bases). Germline V gene lookup returns CDR1 SGHKS and CDR2 YYEKEE (reference sequence). This CDR3 comprises 15 residues. V was cut by 5 bases and J by 5 bases, with 17 bases left in between. As DNA, the CDR3 is TGTGCCAGCAGGGCATGGGGGCACGGCGACAATGAGCAGTTCTTC. Its translation: CASRAWGHGDNEQFF.

In its sample, this clone was seen once. The V and J genes are TRBV7-2 and TRBJ2-1, with 7 bases identical to TRBD2. Looked up from germline, CDR1 is SGHTA and CDR2 is FQGNSA. J lost 5 bases, V lost 0 bases, and 4 bases had no gene match. This CDR3 has 15 residues. The CDR3 nucleotides are TGTGCCAGCAGCTTAGCCGGGACTACCGACAATGAGCAGTTCTTC. Protein sequence: CASSLAGTTDNEQFF.

V usage is TRBV5-4 and J usage is TRBJ2-1, with TRBD2 identical over 11 bases. Germline V CDR1 and CDR2: SGHNT, YYREEE (reference sequence). The CDR3 is 15 amino acids. V was pared by 2 bases and J by 7 bases, with 5 bases of the junction left unmatched. DNA of the CDR3: TGTGCCAGCAGCTTTACTGGACTAGCGGGTAATGAGCAGTTCTTC. Its protein product is CASSFTGLAGNEQFF.

This clone was seen a single time. This chain links TRBV5-6 with TRBJ2-1; 9 nucleotides align to TRBD2. Germline loops: CDR1 SGHDT, CDR2 YYEEEE. The CDR3 extends over 15 amino acids. V gave up 5 bases and J gave up 7 bases; unmatched junction bases: 10. In DNA, the CDR3 is TGTGCCAGCAGAGTAGCGGGAGTCCTTGGGAATGAGCAGTTCTTC. It encodes CASRVAGVLGNEQFF.

This rearrangement joins TRBV18 to TRBJ2-2; D call uncertain. CDR1 and CDR2 from the germline V gene are KGHSH and LQKENI. The V end was cut by 2 bases, the J end by 7 bases, with 14 bases between. The CDR3 consists of 15 residues. In nucleotides, the CDR3 is TGTGCCAGCTCACCATTGAGTTCAGGCGACGGGGAGCTGTTTTTT. Its protein product is CASSPLSSGDGELFF.

This chain connects TRBV28 to TRBJ2-7, with D tentatively TRBD2 (5 bases). V lost 5 bases to trimming and J lost 4 bases, with 18 bases between them. Germline CDR1 reads MDHEN; CDR2 reads SYDVKM. The CDR3 is made up of 15 amino acids. The CDR3 DNA follows: TGTGCCAGCAGTGTTCCGGGCGGGCACCCTTACGAGCAGTACTTC. Protein: CASSVPGGHPYEQYF.

V usage is TRBV7-9 and J usage is TRBJ2-7, with D uncertain. V lost 3 bases and J lost 7, with 10 bases in between. The germline V gene has CDR1 SEHNR and CDR2 FQNEAQ (reference sequence). The CDR3 extends over 12 amino acids. The CDR3 region is CASSFPVVEQYF. The DNA of the CDR3 is TGTGCCAGCAGCTTTCCGGTCGTAGAGCAGTACTTC.

V gene TRBV5-1 combines with J gene TRBJ2-3, with 10 bases aligning to TRBD2. The CDR3 contains 13 residues. Germline CDR1 reads SGHRS; CDR2 reads YFSETQ. V shed 7 bases and J 4 bases; nucleotides not matched to a gene: 3. CDR3 sequence: CASWLAGADTQYF. Written as DNA, the CDR3 is TGCGCCAGCTGGCTAGCGGGAGCAGATACGCAGTATTTT.

V is TRBV7-2 and J is TRBJ2-1; 12 bases fit TRBD2. The CDR3 contains 16 residues. Looked up from germline, CDR1 is SGHTA and CDR2 is FQGNSA. V lost 1 base to trimming and J lost 8 bases; unmatched junction nucleotides: 6. The CDR3 spells CASSLDRLAGDHEQFF. In nucleotides, the CDR3 is TGTGCCAGCAGCTTAGATAGACTAGCGGGAGATCATGAGCAGTTCTTC.

Concerning this clone itself: Within the sample, other DNA sequences also encode this same CDR3. The CDR3 sequence: CAWSTGPYEQYF. The CDR3 bases are TGTGCCTGGAGTACAGGGCCCTACGAGCAGTACTTC. V usage is TRBV30 and J usage is TRBJ2-7, with D possibly matching TRBD1 (6 bases). CDR3 length: 12 residues. The V gene's germline CDR1 is GTSNPN and CDR2 SVGIG (reference sequence). V was cut by 2 bases and J by 2 bases, with 7 bases left in between.

This chain joins TRBV14 and TRBJ2-1, with D unclear. Germline V lookup: CDR1 SGHDN, CDR2 FVKESK. Trimming stripped 1 base from V and 0 bases from J, with 10 bases between. CDR3 length: 16 amino acids. The CDR3 loop reads CASSQVRRHSYNEQFF. The CDR3 nucleotides read TGTGCCAGCAGCCAAGTGAGGCGCCACTCCTACAATGAGCAGTTCTTC. Full variable domain (remainder filled in from reference TRBV14 and TRBJ2-1): EAGVTQFPSHSVIEKGQTVTLRCDPISGHDNLYWYRRVMGKEIKFLLHFVKESKQDESGMPNNRFLAERTGGTYSTLKVQPAELEDSGVYFCASSQVRRHSYNEQFFGPGTRLTVL.

The sample holds one count of this clone. The CDR3 here is CASSPLLAGFTDTQYF. Written as DNA, the CDR3 is TGTGCCAGCAGCCCCTTACTAGCTGGCTTCACAGATACGCAGTATTTT. The chain links TRBV5-6 to TRBJ2-3, with D perhaps TRBD2 (6 bases). Between the trimmed V and J ends, which lost 4 bases and 2 bases, there was a span of 17 bases. This CDR3 contains 16 residues. Germline lookup yields CDR1 SGHDT and CDR2 YYEEEE.

The table lists this clone with a count of one. The gene calls are TRBV5-4 and TRBJ2-4; 7 bases line up with TRBD1. V was pared by 3 bases and J by 7 bases, with 10 bases of the junction left unmatched. The CDR3 is 15 amino acids. Germline V lookup: CDR1 SGHNT, CDR2 YYREEE (reference sequence). In DNA, the CDR3 is TGTGCCAGCAGCTCGGACTCGAACAGGGGCAACATTCAGTACTTC. This codes for CASSSDSNRGNIQYF.

The chain links TRBV5-1 to TRBJ2-7, with 8 nucleotides matching TRBD2. V lost 0 bases and J lost 2; bases outside the gene matches: 4. CDR3 length: 15 residues. Germline CDR1 reads SGHRS; CDR2 reads YFSETQ. Written as DNA, the CDR3 is TGCGCCAGCAGCTTGGTGGTAGCGGGGACCTACGAGCAGTACTTC. This codes for CASSLVVAGTYEQYF.

The chain links TRBV5-8 to TRBJ1-5; D not certain. Germline CDR1 is SGHTS and CDR2 is YDEGEE. The CDR3 is made up of 15 amino acids. V gave up 4 bases and J gave up 7 bases, with 18 bases separating them. Here the CDR3 DNA reads TGTGCCAGCAGCCCCCTCTGGGGAGGGCGGCAGCCCCAGCATTTT. It translates to CASSPLWGGRQPQHF. Using reference TRBV5-8 and TRBJ1-5 for the parts outside the CDR3, the full variable domain is EAGVTQSPTHLIKTRGQQATLRCSPISGHTSVYWYQQALGLGLQFLLWYDEGEERNRGNFPPRFSGRQFPNYSSELNVNALELEDSALYLCASSPLWGGRQPQHFGDGTRLSIL.

J is TRBJ1-4 and V is TRBV18; D is unresolved. The germline V and J ends were trimmed by 2 bases and 0 bases, with 10 bases remaining between them. Per germline, CDR1 KGHSH and CDR2 LQKENI. CDR3 size: 16 residues. CDR3 loop: CASSPEGGTTNEKLFF. CDR3 coding DNA: TGTGCCAGCTCACCAGAAGGCGGTACAACTAATGAAAAACTGTTTTTT.

This chain uses TRBV5-6 with TRBJ1-5, with D perhaps TRBD1 (5 bases). This CDR3 is built from 15 residues. V was shortened by 2 bases and J by 2 bases, with 11 bases between the two germline ends. Germline V CDR1 and CDR2: SGHDT, YYEEEE. The CDR3 spells CASSFGGIGNQPQHF. Here the CDR3 DNA reads TGTGCCAGCAGCTTTGGGGGGATCGGCAATCAGCCCCAGCATTTT. The whole variable domain, filled in from reference TRBV5-6 and TRBJ1-5, reads DAGVTQSPTHLIKTRGQQVTLRCSPKSGHDTVSWYQQALGQGPQFIFQYYEEEERQRGNFPDRFSGHQFPNYSSELNVNALLLGDSALYLCASSFGGIGNQPQHFGDGTRLSIL.

The V call is TRBV18, the J call TRBJ2-1, with 8 bases matching TRBD2. Germline V CDR1 and CDR2: KGHSH, LQKENI. The CDR3 contains 16 residues. J lost 0 bases, V lost 6 bases, and 7 bases had no gene match. The CDR3 here is CASSLTSGSSYNEQFF. DNA for the CDR3: TGTGCCAGCTCGCTTACTAGCGGTAGCTCCTACAATGAGCAGTTCTTC.

The rearrangement uses TRBV29-1 and TRBJ2-6; 9 nucleotides match TRBD1. CDR1 and CDR2 from the germline V gene are SQVTM and ANQGSEA. The CDR3 runs to 17 residues. The ends lost 6 bases at V and 1 base at J; junction bases unmatched: 10. As DNA, the CDR3 is TGCAGCGTAGCCACAGGGGGCGGATGGTCTGGGGCCAACGTCCTGACTTTC. This encodes CSVATGGGWSGANVLTF.